The 8 T cell receptor beta chains below come from one sample, sequenced in a study of blood T cell repertoires in COVID-19. The method was immunoSEQ multiplex PCR; TCRdb's version includes in-frame clones alone and lacks a portion of them. This table has roughly 68,000 clones, over 80% appearing once. Sequenced: peripheral blood. The receptor source for this set is a woman of 80 years or more with active COVID-19.

The chain uses TRBV5-6 and TRBJ2-2; D not certain. The V end was cut by 3 bases, the J end by 0 bases, with 15 bases between. CDR1 is SGHDT and CDR2 is YYEEEE in the germline V gene. This CDR3 has 17 residues. The CDR3 nucleotides read TGTGCCAGCAGCTCCTCCTTTGGGCAGGCGAACACCGGGGAGCTGTTTTTT. As protein: CASSSSFGQANTGELFF.

The chain joins TRBV5-1 to TRBJ1-6; 11 bases fit TRBD1. V lost 4 bases, J lost 1 base, and 13 bases stayed unmatched. Germline CDR1 and CDR2: SGHRS and YFSETQ. CDR3 length equals 20 residues. CDR3 in DNA: TGCGCCAGCAGCACCAGCTCCCGGGACAGGGGGAGATCCTATAATTCACCCCTCCACTTT. Its protein is CASSTSSRDRGRSYNSPLHF.

This rearrangement joins TRBV7-3 to TRBJ2-7; D is unresolved. Germline V lookup: CDR1 SGHTA, CDR2 FQGTGA. CDR3 size: 15 residues. V was trimmed by 4 bases and J by 3 bases, leaving 16 bases between them. This CDR3 reads CASSSPDSIYYEQYF. The CDR3 DNA reads TGTGCCAGCAGCTCCCCAGACTCTATTTACTACGAGCAGTACTTC.

The rearrangement uses TRBV7-6 and TRBJ2-2, with 7 bases matching TRBD2. The CDR3 has 16 amino acids. Germline V CDR1 and CDR2: SGHVS, FNYEAQ. Trimming cost V 1 base and J 4 bases; bases outside gene matches: 6. CDR3 bases: TGTGCCAGCAGCTTAGAAGCATCGGGGGGCACCGGGGAGCTGTTTTTT. Its translation: CASSLEASGGTGELFF.

The chain has TRBV3-1 (or the pseudogene TRBV3-2) and TRBJ2-7; 10 bases are shared with TRBD1. The CDR3 consists of 16 residues. J lost 2 bases, V lost 2 bases, and 6 bases had no gene match. CDR1 and CDR2 (germline): LGHDT, YNNKEL (reference sequence). The chain's CDR3 is CASSQKAGTGAYEQYF. The CDR3 DNA reads TGTGCCAGCAGCCAAAAAGCCGGGACAGGGGCCTACGAGCAGTACTTC.

This chain connects TRBV7-8 to TRBJ2-7; 15 positions agree with TRBD2. V was clipped by 3 bases and J by 5 bases; unmatched bases: 2. Per germline, CDR1 SGHVS and CDR2 FQNEAQ. The CDR3 covers 15 residues. The CDR3 DNA follows: TGTGCCAGCAGCTTGGGACTAGCGGGAGGCCACGAGCAGTACTTC. Translating gives CASSLGLAGGHEQYF.

The V and J genes are TRBV4-3 and TRBJ2-1, with D tentatively TRBD2 (6 bases). Germline V gene lookup returns CDR1 LGHNA and CDR2 YSLEER. There are 16 residues in the CDR3. Trimming stripped 0 bases from V and 8 bases from J, with 17 bases between. CDR3 bases: TGCGCCAGCAGCCAAGAGAACGTGGGGGGAGTGGATGAGCAGTTCTTC. Translated: CASSQENVGGVDEQFF.

The chain combines TRBV28 with TRBJ2-2, with 7 bases matching TRBD2. Per the germline V gene, CDR1 is MDHEN and CDR2 is SYDVKM. The CDR3 sequence is 15 residues long. J was trimmed by 1 base and V by 5 bases; bases with no gene match: 4. The CDR3 DNA is TGTGCCAGCAGTGTACTAGCGAGGAACACCGGGGAGCTGTTTTTT. Translated, it gives CASSVLARNTGELFF.